Below are 20 T cell receptor beta chains sequenced from a single sample in a study of cytomegalovirus exposure and HLA in healthy donors (dated by TCRdb to the late 2010s). The library came from the immunoSEQ multiplex PCR assay. A mixture of 60 forward primers for TCR Vbeta segments and 13 reverse primers for TCR Jbeta segments was used in the multiplex PCR. TCRdb took this table from immuneACCESS and kept in-frame rearrangements with V and J called. Such tables lack part of the clones; where checked against another copy, unresolved V genes explain under half of the gap, and the rest is unexplained. This sample is represented by around 120,000 clones; nearly 80% of them were singletons. The ten largest clones add up to about 3.3% of the sample. Specimen: PBMCs. These receptor sequences come from a woman aged 30 to 39 in good health and CMV-seropositive.

The genes are TRBV18 and TRBJ1-1; D is ambiguous. This CDR3 contains 15 residues. Deletions cut 1 base from V and 1 base from J, with 10 bases between. The germline CDR1 and CDR2 sequences are KGHSH and LQKENI. CDR3 sequence (DNA): TGTGCCAGCTCACCACGAGCGATTTCGAACACTGAAGCTTTCTTT. Protein product: CASSPRAISNTEAFF.

The chain recombines TRBV4-1 with TRBJ2-4; D perhaps matches TRBD2 (6 bases). There are 16 residues in the CDR3. Germline loops: CDR1 MGHRA, CDR2 YSYEKL. Between the trimmed V and J ends, which lost 1 base and 0 bases, there was a span of 10 bases. Here the CDR3 DNA reads TGCGCCAGCAGCCAAGGGTCGGGACTAGCCAAAAACATTCAGTACTTC. This gives the protein CASSQGSGLAKNIQYF.

This clone was counted only a few times. The chain recombines TRBV2 with TRBJ1-1; 7 bases line up with TRBD1. Germline lookup yields CDR1 SNHLY and CDR2 FYNNEI. There are 11 residues in the CDR3. With 6 bases clipped from V and 8 bases from J, the junction kept 3 bases outside the gene matches. CDR3 amino acids: CASRTGKEAFF. DNA of the CDR3: TGTGCCAGCAGGACAGGGAAAGAAGCTTTCTTT.

The chain recombines TRBV30 with TRBJ2-5; TRBD2 agrees at 12 bases. The ends lost 4 bases at V and 5 bases at J; junction bases unmatched: 8. Germline V gives CDR1 GTSNPN, CDR2 SVGIG (reference sequence). The CDR3 has 15 amino acids. Written as DNA, the CDR3 is TGTGCCTGGACATGGACTAGCGGGGAATGGGAGACCCAGTACTTC. Translated: CAWTWTSGEWETQYF.

V gene TRBV5-4 combines with J gene TRBJ1-1; TRBD1 matches at 7 bases. The V segment lost 0 bases and the J segment 8 bases; nucleotides outside the gene matches: 10. The CDR3 extends over 15 amino acids. The germline V gene has CDR1 SGHNT and CDR2 YYREEE (reference sequence). CDR3 sequence: CASSLEVGQGVEAFF. CDR3 DNA sequence: TGTGCCAGCAGCTTGGAGGTAGGGCAGGGGGTGGAAGCTTTCTTT.

The chain couples TRBV7-9 to TRBJ1-1; D is unresolved. Trimming stripped 2 bases from V and 2 bases from J, with 6 bases between. CDR1 is SEHNR, CDR2 FQNEAQ, per germline (reference sequence). The CDR3 runs to 13 residues. CDR3 loop: CASSLFLNTEAFF. In nucleotides, the CDR3 is TGTGCCAGCAGCTTATTCCTAAACACTGAAGCTTTCTTT.

Comments on this clone: A read error is possible here, since a much larger clone lies one base away. The sample has other DNA sequences that encode this CDR3 too. V gene TRBV6-6 combines with J gene TRBJ2-2; D is perhaps TRBD1 (5 bases). This CDR3 contains 11 residues. The V end lost 6 bases, the J end lost 7 bases, and 6 bases lay between the germline ends. Germline assignment: CDR1 MNHNY and CDR2 SVGAGI (reference sequence). The CDR3 sequence: CASSQGGELFF. CDR3 nucleotides: TGTGCCAGCAGCCAGGGCGGGGAGCTGTTTTTT.

The genes are TRBV19 and TRBJ2-7; D may be TRBD2 (6 bases). V was pared by 5 bases and J by 4 bases, with 15 bases between. Germline V gene sequence: CDR1 LNHDA, CDR2 SQIVND (reference sequence). The CDR3 contains 14 residues. The CDR3 coding sequence is TGTGCCAGTAGTTGGGGGGTACCTCCGTACGAGCAGTACTTC. Protein product: CASSWGVPPYEQYF.

This clone has just one count. The genes are TRBV4-2 and TRBJ2-5; 12 nucleotides match TRBD2. The CDR3 runs to 18 residues. Losses at the gene ends were 4 bases for V and 1 base for J; bases not matched to a gene: 10. Germline loops: CDR1 LGHNA, CDR2 YNFKEQ. The CDR3 reads CASSPRGTSGGSQETQYF. As DNA, the CDR3 is TGTGCCAGCAGCCCGCGAGGAACTAGCGGGGGGTCCCAAGAGACCCAGTACTTC.

V usage is TRBV5-1 and J usage is TRBJ2-3; no definite D call. Germline values: CDR1 SGHRS, CDR2 YFSETQ. V shed 0 bases and J shed 6 bases, with 5 bases lying between them. This CDR3 has 12 amino acids. This chain's CDR3 is CASSLGSDTQYF. CDR3 in DNA: TGCGCCAGCAGCTTGGGTTCGGATACGCAGTATTTT.

A few counts support this clone. The chain employs TRBV7-9 and TRBJ2-7; 8 nucleotides line up with TRBD1. The CDR3 is 16 amino acids. J lost 7 bases, V lost 1 base, and 12 bases had no gene match. The V gene's germline CDR1 is SEHNR and CDR2 FQNEAQ (reference sequence). CDR3 DNA sequence: TGTGCCAGCAGCTTAGATCCAGGGACAGGCCCTTCGGAGCAGTACTTC. It yields the protein CASSLDPGTGPSEQYF.

This chain uses TRBV6-1 with TRBJ1-2, with D possibly TRBD1 on 6 matching bases. Per germline, CDR1 MNHNS and CDR2 SASEGT. V lost 2 bases and J lost 1, with 8 bases in between. This CDR3 has 14 amino acids. The CDR3 spells CASSEYRDNYGYTF. The CDR3 DNA is TGTGCCAGCAGTGAATACAGGGATAACTATGGCTACACCTTC.

The V call is TRBV2, the J call TRBJ1-3, with 10 positions matching TRBD1. From germline, CDR1 is SNHLY and CDR2 FYNNEI. V lost 5 bases, J lost 0 bases, and 1 base stayed unmatched. There are 15 residues in the CDR3. CDR3 region: CASSRTGGSGNTIYF. DNA for the CDR3: TGTGCCAGCAGTCGGACAGGGGGCTCTGGAAACACCATATATTTT.

The chain employs TRBV7-3 and TRBJ1-6; 7 bases align to TRBD1. The CDR3 spans 14 residues. The germline V gene has CDR1 SGHTA and CDR2 FQGTGA. J gave up 7 bases and V 5 bases, and 5 bases lay outside the gene matches. The CDR3 DNA sequence: TGTGCCAGCAGCCCGACAGGGAGAAATTCACCCCTCCACTTT. Protein product: CASSPTGRNSPLHF.

This chain connects TRBV6-1 to TRBJ2-5; weak D call: TRBD2 (6 bases). The length of the CDR3 is 12 residues. Trimming pared 8 bases from V and 3 bases from J, leaving 10 bases between. Germline V gives CDR1 MNHNS, CDR2 SASEGT. The CDR3 DNA sequence: TGTGCCAGCTCAGGCGGGGAAGAGACCCAGTACTTC. This encodes CASSGGEETQYF.

The chain has TRBV4-2 and TRBJ1-1; TRBD1 matches 9 bases. The trim removed 4 bases at V and 0 bases at J, leaving 6 bases unmatched. Looked up from germline, CDR1 is LGHNA and CDR2 is YNFKEQ. The length of the CDR3 is 16 residues. CDR3 nucleotides: TGTGCCAGCAGCCCCCGGGACAGGGCGATGAACACTGAAGCTTTCTTT. As protein: CASSPRDRAMNTEAFF.

The chain recombines TRBV5-1 with TRBJ2-5; 9 bases are shared with TRBD2. The CDR3 consists of 16 residues. The germline V gene encodes CDR1 SGHRS and CDR2 YFSETQ. The V and J ends lost 4 bases and 4 bases, in that order; junction bases with no gene match: 11. This chain's CDR3 is CASSPALAGAGETQYF. The CDR3 DNA sequence: TGCGCCAGCAGCCCAGCCTTAGCGGGGGCGGGAGAGACCCAGTACTTC.

The gene calls are TRBV4-2 and TRBJ2-7; 8 bases are a match to TRBD2. V shed 0 bases and J 4 bases; nucleotides not matched to a gene: 5. Germline V lookup: CDR1 LGHNA, CDR2 YNFKEQ. The CDR3 has 15 residues. The CDR3 loop is CASSQEELAAYEQYF. The CDR3 DNA reads TGTGCCAGCAGCCAAGAAGAACTAGCGGCATACGAGCAGTACTTC.

This clone was recorded only once. The chain couples TRBV4-3 to TRBJ2-5; D remains ambiguous. This CDR3 spans 14 amino acids. CDR1 and CDR2 from the germline V gene are LGHNA and YSLEER. V lost 4 bases and J 0 bases, leaving 9 bases between the germline ends. In DNA form, the CDR3 reads TGCGCCAGCAGCCTCGGCCGGGACCAAGAGACCCAGTACTTC. This codes for CASSLGRDQETQYF.

The V call is TRBV9, the J call TRBJ2-1; TRBD2 agrees at 7 bases. Germline CDR1 SGDLS, CDR2 YYNGEE. Germline trimming cut 2 bases from V and 2 bases from J; bases unmatched to any gene: 7. The CDR3 is made up of 16 amino acids. The CDR3 nucleotides are TGTGCCAGCAGCGTCCTCGCTGCGGGGGCCTACAATGAGCAGTTCTTC. Its translation: CASSVLAAGAYNEQFF.